This T cell receptor beta chain came from a study of T-cell reconstitution after alpha-beta-depleted transplantation in children. The trim removed 5 bases at V and 0 bases at J, leaving 15 bases unmatched. Germline V lookup: CDR1 SQVTM, CDR2 ANQGSEA. The CDR3 has 17 residues. During its preparation, the TCRbeta library received unique molecular identifiers. TCRdb re-derived calls from the PCR reads in MiXCR, one entry per CDR3 protein. The sample yields fewer than 700,000 distinct CDR3 sequences, approximately 12% seen once. The V call is TRBV29-1, the J call TRBJ1-1; 7 bases fit TRBD1. The material sequenced was PBMCs, mostly from graft donor cells, taken 360 days after TCRalphabeta/CD19-depleted stem cell transplant. This TCR derives from a male patient younger than 18 who had a stem cell transplant for acute myeloid leukemia, so the T cells may come from the graft donor. The CDR3 region is CSVHKPGQFFMNTEAFF. In DNA form, the CDR3 reads TGCAGCGTTCATAAGCCGGGACAGTTCTTCATGAACACTGAAGCTTTCTTT.